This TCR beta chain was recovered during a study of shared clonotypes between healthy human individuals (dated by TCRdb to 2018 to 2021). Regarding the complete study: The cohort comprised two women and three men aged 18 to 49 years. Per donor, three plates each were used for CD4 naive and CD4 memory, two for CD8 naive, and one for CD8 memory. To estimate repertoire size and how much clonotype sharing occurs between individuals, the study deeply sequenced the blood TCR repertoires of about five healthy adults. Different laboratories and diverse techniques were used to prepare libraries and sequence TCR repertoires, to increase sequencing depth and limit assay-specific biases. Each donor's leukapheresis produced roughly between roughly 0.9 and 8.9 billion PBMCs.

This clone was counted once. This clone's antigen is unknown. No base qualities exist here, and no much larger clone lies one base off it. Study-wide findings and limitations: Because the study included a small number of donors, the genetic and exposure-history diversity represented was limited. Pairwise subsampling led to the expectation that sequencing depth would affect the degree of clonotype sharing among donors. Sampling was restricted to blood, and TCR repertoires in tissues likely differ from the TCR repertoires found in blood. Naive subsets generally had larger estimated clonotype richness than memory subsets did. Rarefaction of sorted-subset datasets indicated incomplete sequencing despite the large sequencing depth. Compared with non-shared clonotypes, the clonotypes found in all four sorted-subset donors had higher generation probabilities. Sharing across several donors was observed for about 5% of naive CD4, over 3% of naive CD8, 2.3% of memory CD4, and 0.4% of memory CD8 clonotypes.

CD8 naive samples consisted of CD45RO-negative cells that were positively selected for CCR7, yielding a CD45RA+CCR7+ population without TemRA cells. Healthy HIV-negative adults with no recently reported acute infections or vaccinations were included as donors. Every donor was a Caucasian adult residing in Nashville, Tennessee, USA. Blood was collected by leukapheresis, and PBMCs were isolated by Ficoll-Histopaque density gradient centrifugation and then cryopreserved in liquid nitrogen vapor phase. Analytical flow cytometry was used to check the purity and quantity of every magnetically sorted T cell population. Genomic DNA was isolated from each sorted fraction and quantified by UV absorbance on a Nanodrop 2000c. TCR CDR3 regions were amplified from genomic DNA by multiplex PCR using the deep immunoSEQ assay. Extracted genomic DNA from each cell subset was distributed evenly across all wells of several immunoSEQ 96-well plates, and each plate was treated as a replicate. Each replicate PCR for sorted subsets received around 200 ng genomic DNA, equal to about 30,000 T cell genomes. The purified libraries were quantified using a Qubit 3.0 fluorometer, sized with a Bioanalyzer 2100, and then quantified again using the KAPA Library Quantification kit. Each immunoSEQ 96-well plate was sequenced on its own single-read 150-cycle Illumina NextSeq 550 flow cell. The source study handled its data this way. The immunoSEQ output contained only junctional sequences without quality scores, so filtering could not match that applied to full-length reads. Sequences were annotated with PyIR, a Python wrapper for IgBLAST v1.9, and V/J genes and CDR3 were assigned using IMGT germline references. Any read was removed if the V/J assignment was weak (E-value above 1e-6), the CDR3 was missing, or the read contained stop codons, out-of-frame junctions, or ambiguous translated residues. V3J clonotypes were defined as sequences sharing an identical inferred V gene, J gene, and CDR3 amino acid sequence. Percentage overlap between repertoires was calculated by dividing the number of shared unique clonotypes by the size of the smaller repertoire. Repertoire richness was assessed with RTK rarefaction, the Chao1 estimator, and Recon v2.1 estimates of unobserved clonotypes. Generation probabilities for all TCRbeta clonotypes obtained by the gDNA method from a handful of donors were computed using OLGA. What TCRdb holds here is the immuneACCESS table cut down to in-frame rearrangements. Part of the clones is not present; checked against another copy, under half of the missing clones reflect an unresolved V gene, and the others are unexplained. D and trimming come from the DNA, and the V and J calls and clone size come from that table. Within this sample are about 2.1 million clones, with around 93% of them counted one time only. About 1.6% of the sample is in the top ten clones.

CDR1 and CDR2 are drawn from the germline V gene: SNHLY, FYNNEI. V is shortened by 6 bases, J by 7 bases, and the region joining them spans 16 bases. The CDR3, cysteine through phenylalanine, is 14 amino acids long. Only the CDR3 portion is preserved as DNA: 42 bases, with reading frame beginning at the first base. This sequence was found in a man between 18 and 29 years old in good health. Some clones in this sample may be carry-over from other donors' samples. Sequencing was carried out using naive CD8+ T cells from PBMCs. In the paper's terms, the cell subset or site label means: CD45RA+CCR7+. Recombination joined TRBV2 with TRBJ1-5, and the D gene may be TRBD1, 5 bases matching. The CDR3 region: CASRTTASGQPQHF. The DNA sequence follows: TGTGCCAGCAGGACGACAGCCTCCGGGCAGCCCCAGCATTTT.